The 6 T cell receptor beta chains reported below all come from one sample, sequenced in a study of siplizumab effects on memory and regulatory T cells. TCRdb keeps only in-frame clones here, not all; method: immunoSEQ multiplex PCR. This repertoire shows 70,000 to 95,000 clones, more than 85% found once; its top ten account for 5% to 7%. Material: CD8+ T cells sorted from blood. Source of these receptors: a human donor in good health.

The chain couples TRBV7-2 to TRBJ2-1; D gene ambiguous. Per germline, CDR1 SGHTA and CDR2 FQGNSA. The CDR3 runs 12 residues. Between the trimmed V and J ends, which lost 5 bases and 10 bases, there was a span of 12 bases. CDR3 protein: CASSPNFAEQFF. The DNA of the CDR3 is TGTGCCAGCAGCCCCAATTTCGCCGAGCAGTTCTTC.

The DNA of the CDR3 is TGTGCCAGCAGCTCCCAGGGGGGCTACGAGCAGTACTTC. This gives the protein CASSSQGGYEQYF. V is TRBV5-4 and J is TRBJ2-7, with D tentatively TRBD1 (7 bases). Trimming removed 3 bases from V and 3 bases from J, with 10 bases in between. Germline V gives CDR1 SGHNT, CDR2 YYREEE (reference sequence). The CDR3 spans 13 residues.

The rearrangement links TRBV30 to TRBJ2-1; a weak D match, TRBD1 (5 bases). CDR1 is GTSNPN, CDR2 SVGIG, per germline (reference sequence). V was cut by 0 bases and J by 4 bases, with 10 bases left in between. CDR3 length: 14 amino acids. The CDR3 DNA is TGTGCCTGGAGTGTAACAGGTTCTTACAATGAGCAGTTCTTC. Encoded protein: CAWSVTGSYNEQFF.

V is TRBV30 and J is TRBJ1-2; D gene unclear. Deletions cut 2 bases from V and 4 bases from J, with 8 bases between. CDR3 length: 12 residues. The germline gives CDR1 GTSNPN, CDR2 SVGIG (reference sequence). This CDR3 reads CAWSTGIYGYTF. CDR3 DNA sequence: TGTGCCTGGAGTACCGGGATCTATGGCTACACCTTC.

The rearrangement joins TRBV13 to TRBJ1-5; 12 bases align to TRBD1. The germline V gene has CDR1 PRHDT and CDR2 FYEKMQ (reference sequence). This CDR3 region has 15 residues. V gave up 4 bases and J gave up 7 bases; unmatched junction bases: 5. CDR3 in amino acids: CASSSGTGGAQPQHF. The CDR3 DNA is TGTGCCAGCAGCTCCGGGACAGGGGGCGCCCAGCCCCAGCATTTT. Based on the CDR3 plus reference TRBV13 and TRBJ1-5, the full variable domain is AAGVIQSPRHLIKEKRETATLKCYPIPRHDTVYWYQQGPGQDPQFLISFYEKMQSDKGSIPDRFSAQQFSDYHSELNMSSLELGDSALYFCASSSGTGGAQPQHFGDGTRLSIL.

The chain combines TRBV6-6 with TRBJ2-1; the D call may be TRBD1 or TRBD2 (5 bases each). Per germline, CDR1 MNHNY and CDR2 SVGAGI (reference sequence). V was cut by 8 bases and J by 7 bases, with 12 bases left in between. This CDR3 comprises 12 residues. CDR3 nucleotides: TGTGCCAGCGGTGGGGGTGCGAATGAGCAGTTCTTC. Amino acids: CASGGGANEQFF.